A single sample is the source of the 16 T cell receptor beta chains below, sequenced in a study of radiation and T cells in renal cell carcinoma. As to time point: blood 2 weeks post-SBRT. As to treatment: 15 Gy SBRT to primary tumor, nephrectomy 4 weeks later. This table comes from immunoSEQ multiplex PCR, and its TCRdb copy is limited to in-frame clones, with some not included. The repertoire holds some 150,000 clones, with about 91% as singletons. This specimen consisted of blood, obtained from a patient whose treatment included radiotherapy and nephrectomy. The receptors shown here come from a woman aged 45-59 years with renal cell carcinoma.

This chain joins TRBV19 and TRBJ2-3, with 10 nucleotides matching TRBD1. This CDR3 has 16 amino acids. V shed 7 bases, J shed 6 bases, and the junction held 13 bases outside the gene matches. Looked up from germline, CDR1 is LNHDA and CDR2 is SQIVND (reference sequence). The CDR3 nucleotides are TGTGCCAGTACCCCCGCCCGGGACAGGGGTGGGGATACGCAGTATTTT. This encodes CASTPARDRGGDTQYF.

The V and J genes are TRBV7-3 and TRBJ2-1; 8 positions agree with TRBD1. Germline V gene lookup returns CDR1 SGHTA and CDR2 FQGTGA. The length of the CDR3 is 17 residues. Trimming removed 5 bases from V and 6 bases from J; junction bases left unmatched: 15. The CDR3 here is CASSPQGALTGANEQFF. The CDR3 bases are TGTGCCAGCAGCCCTCAGGGGGCGCTGACAGGGGCCAATGAGCAGTTCTTC. The full variable domain, rest sourced from reference TRBV7-3 and TRBJ2-1, is GAGVSQTPSNKVTEKGKYVELRCDPISGHTALYWYRQSLGQGPEFLIYFQGTGAADDSGLPNDRFFAVRPEGSVSTLKIQRTERGDSAVYLCASSPQGALTGANEQFFGPGTRLTVL.

On this clone itself: Because the CDR3's place on the DNA is in doubt, the DNA is left out and the CDR3 is given as listed by TCRdb. V and J are TRBV2 and TRBJ1-5. Per the germline V gene, CDR1 is SNHLY and CDR2 is FYNNEI. The CDR3 has 14 amino acids, counting both end residues. CDR3 loop: CASILDYSNQPQHF.

The chain is built from TRBV21-1 and TRBJ2-7; the table's D call, TRBD1, was not checked against the DNA. TRBV21-1 is assigned pseudogene status. The CDR3 sequence is 14 residues long. The CDR3 loop reads CASSNDNREYEQYF. The CDR3 DNA reads TGTGCCAGCAGCAACGATAACAGGGAGTACGAGCAGTACTTC.

To note about this clone: Additional DNA sequences in this sample encode the identical CDR3. This chain links TRBV4-1 with TRBJ1-1, with D hard to call. Germline V lookup: CDR1 MGHRA, CDR2 YSYEKL. The CDR3 spans 14 residues. Trimming pared 0 bases from V and 2 bases from J, leaving 7 bases between. The CDR3 DNA reads TGCGCCAGCAGCCAAGATACCGGAAACACTGAAGCTTTCTTT. It specifies CASSQDTGNTEAFF.

This chain uses TRBV18 with TRBJ2-7; D is perhaps TRBD1 (6 bases). Trimming took off 7 bases at V and 4 bases at J, with 17 bases between the two ends. The germline gives CDR1 KGHSH, CDR2 LQKENI. The CDR3 consists of 14 residues. Written as DNA, the CDR3 is TGTGCCAGCTACGCCGGGACAAGTACTTACGAGCAGTACTTC. Encoded protein: CASYAGTSTYEQYF.

The J gene is TRBJ1-1, the V gene TRBV2; 7 bases fit TRBD1. Germline V gene lookup returns CDR1 SNHLY and CDR2 FYNNEI. V dropped 10 bases and J dropped 3; count of bases not matched to a gene: 8. The CDR3 totals 13 residues. CDR3 in amino acids: CATSPRGHTEAFF. The DNA for the CDR3 is TGTGCCACCTCCCCAAGGGGGCACACTGAAGCTTTCTTT.

The rearrangement links TRBV4-2 to TRBJ2-7, with TRBD2 as a possible D gene (5 bases). The CDR3 has 15 amino acids. Trimming removed 0 bases from V and 3 bases from J, with 12 bases in between. From germline, CDR1 is LGHNA and CDR2 YNFKEQ. CDR3 sequence (DNA): TGTGCCAGCAGCCAAGACGCCAACGGGGTCTACGAGCAGTACTTC. This codes for CASSQDANGVYEQYF.

This chain links TRBV4-2 with TRBJ1-1; D remains unclear. This CDR3 region has 11 residues. The V gene lost 2 bases and the J gene lost 5 bases, with 3 bases spanning the gap. The germline gives CDR1 LGHNA, CDR2 YNFKEQ. For the CDR3, the DNA is TGTGCCAGCAGCCAAAATACTGAAGCTTTCTTT. Translating it yields CASSQNTEAFF.

The chain combines TRBV14 with TRBJ2-1; D possibly matches TRBD1 or TRBD2 (5 bases each). V lost 1 base and J 4 bases, leaving 14 bases between the germline ends. This CDR3 has 16 residues. Per germline, CDR1 SGHDN and CDR2 FVKESK. The CDR3 DNA sequence: TGTGCCAGCAGCCAAGTTGAGGGGAATTCTTACAATGAGCAGTTCTTC. As protein: CASSQVEGNSYNEQFF.

The V call is TRBV6-1, the J call TRBJ2-6; 7 positions match TRBD1. The germline V gene encodes CDR1 MNHNS and CDR2 SASEGT. CDR3 length: 19 amino acids. The V and J ends lost 1 base and 0 bases, in that order; junction bases with no gene match: 9. CDR3: CASSEVVARGFSGANVLTF. The CDR3 region has the DNA TGTGCCAGCAGTGAAGTTGTGGCCAGGGGGTTCTCTGGGGCCAACGTCCTGACTTTC.

The chain recombines TRBV5-6 with TRBJ2-6; D unresolved. CDR1 and CDR2 (germline): SGHDT, YYEEEE. There are 16 residues in the CDR3. The V end was cut by 2 bases, the J end by 4 bases, with 13 bases between. The CDR3 loop reads CASSFRDWMGANVLTF. CDR3 coding DNA: TGTGCCAGCAGCTTCAGAGACTGGATGGGGGCCAACGTCCTGACTTTC.

The J gene is TRBJ1-6, the V gene TRBV11-2; 7 nucleotides agree with TRBD1. J gave up 1 base and V 0 bases, and 0 bases lay outside the gene matches. The CDR3 contains 16 residues. Germline loops: CDR1 SGHAT, CDR2 FQNNGV. This CDR3 is CASSLDRGSYNSPLHF. The DNA of the CDR3 is TGTGCCAGCAGCTTAGACAGGGGGTCCTATAATTCACCCCTCCACTTT.

The chain carries TRBV4-3 and TRBJ1-2; D remains ambiguous. The CDR3 length is 15 residues. CDR1 and CDR2 from the germline V gene are LGHNA and YSLEER. Trimming removed 0 bases from V and 2 bases from J, with 10 bases in between. Written as DNA, the CDR3 is TGCGCCAGCAGCCAAGATTCGGTGGTGAACTATGGCTACACCTTC. This sequence encodes CASSQDSVVNYGYTF.

CDR3 DNA sequence: TGCGCCAGCAGTGACGGCAGCCTAAACACCGGGGAGCTGTTTTTT. This sequence encodes CASSDGSLNTGELFF. The chain combines TRBV10-1 with TRBJ2-2; D gene unclear. The V gene's germline CDR1 is WNHNN and CDR2 SYGVQD (reference sequence). Trimming took 3 bases from V and 2 from J, leaving 10 bases between them. The length of the CDR3 is 15 residues.

The V call is TRBV4-3, the J call TRBJ2-6, with 10 bases that match TRBD2. V was pared by 0 bases and J by 2 bases, with 4 bases of the junction left unmatched. CDR1 is LGHNA and CDR2 is YSLEER in the germline V gene. The CDR3 has 18 amino acids. The CDR3 reads CASSQDTAGGPGANVLTF. The CDR3 nucleotides read TGCGCCAGCAGCCAAGACACAGCGGGGGGGCCTGGGGCCAACGTCCTGACTTTC.